A single sample is the source of the 23 T cell receptor beta chains below, sequenced in a study of blood T cell repertoires in COVID-19 (TCRdb year 2020). Library method: the immunoSEQ multiplex PCR assay. Here the immuneACCESS table is served through TCRdb, limited to in-frame sequences with V and J called. Missing clones are a known gap in these copies; in checked studies unresolved V genes cover under half, and the rest lacks a known reason. Recorded for this sample are about 380,000 clones; about 85% of them occurred a single time. The ten largest clonotypes hold around 3.4% of the sample. The sample comprised peripheral blood. The source of these receptors is a woman aged 18-29 years with acute or convalescent COVID-19.

A single count supports this clone. V gene TRBV5-1 combines with J gene TRBJ2-1, with 10 nucleotides matching TRBD2. The CDR3 contains 16 residues. Trimming removed 4 bases from V and 8 bases from J; junction bases left unmatched: 12. CDR1 is SGHRS, CDR2 YFSETQ, per germline. The CDR3, as DNA: TGCGCCAGCAGCCGAATTACTAGCGGGAATACGGATGAGCAGTTCTTC. The encoded protein is CASSRITSGNTDEQFF.

The chain carries TRBV2 and TRBJ2-3; D ambiguous. Trimming pared 6 bases from V and 2 bases from J, leaving 6 bases between. Germline loops: CDR1 SNHLY, CDR2 FYNNEI. This CDR3 contains 12 residues. This chain's CDR3 is CASRADTDTQYF. CDR3 in DNA: TGTGCCAGCAGGGCAGACACAGATACGCAGTATTTT.

The CDR3 spells CAWSVGGQGIQYF. CDR3 bases: TGTGCCTGGAGTGTAGGGGGACAGGGAATCCAGTACTTC. The J gene is TRBJ2-4, the V gene TRBV30, with 9 bases that match TRBD1. Per germline, CDR1 GTSNPN and CDR2 SVGIG (reference sequence). The CDR3 length is 13 residues. J lost 13 bases, V lost 0 bases, and 7 bases had no gene match.

This chain's CDR3 is CASSLSGGQGAFVDEAFF. CDR3 coding DNA: TGCGCCAGCAGCCTAAGCGGGGGACAGGGGGCGTTTGTAGATGAAGCTTTCTTT. The gene calls are TRBV4-1 and TRBJ1-1; TRBD1 agrees at 12 bases. The CDR3 loop spans 18 amino acids. Germline CDR1 is MGHRA and CDR2 is YSYEKL. V was pared by 4 bases and J by 7 bases, with 16 bases of the junction left unmatched.

The chain recombines TRBV5-3 with TRBJ2-5, with 9 bases fitting TRBD1. TRBV5-3 carries the ORF label, with uncertain function. The CDR3 sequence is 14 residues long. The junction had 3 bases not matched to a gene; V was cut back by 2 bases and J by 4 bases. In DNA, the CDR3 is TGTGCCAGAAGCTTAAGGGGACAGGGAGAGACCCAGTACTTC. This encodes CARSLRGQGETQYF.

This chain links TRBV6-5 with TRBJ2-4; no definite D call. The CDR3 has 14 residues. The V end was cut by 2 bases, the J end by 5 bases, with 10 bases between. The germline V gene has CDR1 MNHEY and CDR2 SVGAGI. The CDR3 DNA follows: TGTGCCAGCAGTTACACCAGGCTTGAAAACATTCAGTACTTC. Protein: CASSYTRLENIQYF.

A single count supports this clone. The chain couples TRBV19 to TRBJ2-7, with D tentatively TRBD2 (6 bases). Germline V gene sequence: CDR1 LNHDA, CDR2 SQIVND (reference sequence). This CDR3 is built from 19 residues. V lost 6 bases and J 4 bases, leaving 31 bases between the germline ends. The CDR3 sequence is CASRKDAHSGVFLCYEQYF. The CDR3 DNA reads TGTGCCAGTAGGAAGGATGCGCACTCGGGGGTGTTTTTGTGTTACGAGCAGTACTTC.

This clone was picked up one time. V and J are TRBV6-5 and TRBJ1-1, with D maybe TRBD1 (6 bases). V was pared by 5 bases and J by 2 bases, with 9 bases between. Germline V lookup: CDR1 MNHEY, CDR2 SVGAGI. This CDR3 is built from 13 residues. The CDR3 coding sequence is TGTGCCAGCAGTCTGGGGACAAACACTGAAGCTTTCTTT. Translation: CASSLGTNTEAFF.

J is TRBJ2-2 and V is TRBV10-3; 9 nucleotides line up with TRBD1. With 10 bases clipped from V and 7 bases from J, the junction kept 10 bases outside the gene matches. The CDR3 runs 14 residues. Per germline, CDR1 ENHRY and CDR2 SYGVKD. CDR3: CATEQGAVGGELFF. The DNA of the CDR3 is TGTGCCACGGAACAGGGGGCGGTCGGCGGGGAGCTGTTTTTT.

The rearrangement links TRBV6-5 to TRBJ1-5; TRBD1 agrees at 7 bases. Germline V CDR1 and CDR2: MNHEY, SVGAGI. The junction had 6 bases not matched to a gene; V was cut back by 5 bases and J by 5 bases. The CDR3 is 14 amino acids. CDR3 sequence (DNA): TGTGCCAGCAGTACGACAGGGTGGGATCAGCCCCAGCATTTT. This codes for CASSTTGWDQPQHF.

CDR3: CSVESKGQNTEAFF. The CDR3 DNA reads as TGCAGCGTTGAGTCCAAGGGGCAGAACACTGAAGCTTTCTTT. J is TRBJ1-1 and V is TRBV29-1; TRBD1 might be the D (5 bases). This CDR3 region has 14 residues. V lost 3 bases to trimming and J lost 1 base, with 12 bases between them. The germline gives CDR1 SQVTM, CDR2 ANQGSEA.

As to this clone: A much larger clonotype is one base distant, so this may be a read error. This chain joins TRBV9 and TRBJ1-2, with D possibly matching TRBD1 (5 bases). Trimming pared 3 bases from V and 6 bases from J, leaving 6 bases between. Germline loops: CDR1 SGDLS, CDR2 YYNGEE. The CDR3 sequence is 11 residues long. This chain's CDR3 is CASSGTNGYTF. CDR3 DNA sequence: TGTGCCAGCAGCGGGACAAATGGCTACACCTTC.

The J gene is TRBJ2-5, the V gene TRBV29-1; maybe TRBD1 (6 bases). V gave up 8 bases and J gave up 8 bases, with 18 bases separating them. CDR3 size: 12 residues. Germline V gives CDR1 SQVTM, CDR2 ANQGSEA. CDR3 region: CSINTGSGTQYF. The CDR3 DNA is TGCAGCATAAATACAGGGTCCGGCACCCAGTACTTC.

CDR3 in DNA: TGTGCCAGCAGCCTTGGGCTGGAGGGAGGGGATACGCAGTATTTT. Amino acids: CASSLGLEGGDTQYF. V gene TRBV7-3 combines with J gene TRBJ2-3; TRBD2 aligns across 7 bases. The germline V gene encodes CDR1 SGHTA and CDR2 FQGTGA. Trimming removed 5 bases from V and 6 bases from J; junction bases left unmatched: 11. The CDR3 is 15 residues long.

V usage is TRBV24-1 and J usage is TRBJ1-1; D unclear. Germline V gene sequence: CDR1 KGHDR, CDR2 SFDVKD. CDR3 length: 13 amino acids. Trimming pared 2 bases from V and 2 bases from J, leaving 5 bases between. The CDR3 loop is CATSDYSNTEAFF. The CDR3 DNA reads as TGTGCCACCAGTGATTACAGTAACACTGAAGCTTTCTTT.

This chain uses TRBV6-5 with TRBJ2-7; a possible D gene is TRBD2 (6 bases). CDR3 length: 15 amino acids. Germline-derived CDR1 and CDR2 are MNHEY and SVGAGI. With 5 bases removed from V and 5 bases from J, the gap between germline ends came to 19 bases. Here the CDR3 DNA reads TGTGCCAGCAGTACCGGAGGTGTGGTAGCGGACGAGCAGTACTTC. It encodes CASSTGGVVADEQYF.

CDR3 sequence: CASSKVIGRVGANVLTF. CDR3 bases: TGTGCCAGCAGCAAAGTTATCGGCAGGGTAGGGGCCAACGTCCTGACTTTC. The chain joins TRBV21-1 to TRBJ2-6; TRBD1 was called by the table and not checked on the DNA. TRBV21-1 represents a pseudogene. The CDR3 is 17 amino acids.

The J gene is TRBJ1-1, the V gene TRBV5-4, with a possible D match to TRBD1 (6 bases). The V end was cut by 3 bases, the J end by 1 base, with 13 bases between. In germline, CDR1 is SGHNT, CDR2 YYREEE (reference sequence). This CDR3 is built from 15 residues. CDR3 sequence reads: CASSYRGGANTEAFF. CDR3 sequence (DNA): TGTGCCAGCAGCTACCGGGGGGGGGCGAACACTGAAGCTTTCTTT.

The gene calls are TRBV30 and TRBJ1-6; a weak D match, TRBD1 (6 bases). Germline CDR1 reads GTSNPN; CDR2 reads SVGIG (reference sequence). Trimming cost V 4 bases and J 7 bases, with 11 bases left between them. The CDR3 consists of 13 residues. The CDR3 sequence is CAWKGHTNSPLHF. DNA for the CDR3: TGTGCCTGGAAGGGACATACGAATTCACCCCTCCACTTT.

This clone was found a few times. V and J are TRBV11-2 and TRBJ2-7; D not resolved. Germline CDR1 SGHAT, CDR2 FQNNGV. The length of the CDR3 is 15 residues. Trimming removed 7 bases from V and 1 base from J, with 17 bases in between. This CDR3 reads CASTHNVRPSYEQYF. The CDR3 DNA is TGTGCCAGCACCCACAATGTGAGGCCTTCCTACGAGCAGTACTTC.

The gene calls are TRBV4-1 and TRBJ2-7; 11 bases map to TRBD1. Losses at the gene ends were 6 bases for V and 9 bases for J; bases not matched to a gene: 10. CDR1 and CDR2 from the germline V gene are MGHRA and YSYEKL. The length of the CDR3 is 14 residues. CDR3 sequence: CASRRTGGIEWQYF. In nucleotides, the CDR3 is TGCGCCAGCAGGCGGACAGGGGGCATTGAATGGCAGTACTTC.

The V call is TRBV30, the J call TRBJ1-6; the D is unclear. V was clipped by 4 bases and J by 6 bases, with 16 bases between them. The CDR3 length is 15 residues. Germline CDR1 reads GTSNPN; CDR2 reads SVGIG (reference sequence). The CDR3: CAWTLLGPANSPLHF. CDR3 in DNA: TGTGCCTGGACTCTACTTGGGCCTGCTAATTCACCCCTCCACTTT.

The V and J genes are TRBV25-1 and TRBJ1-1, with D unresolved. Germline V lookup: CDR1 MGHDK, CDR2 SYGVNS. V lost 4 bases and J 3 bases, leaving 9 bases between the germline ends. This CDR3 has 13 amino acids. The CDR3 DNA is TGTGCCAGCAGTGCCGGGTCATACACTGAAGCTTTCTTT. It yields the protein CASSAGSYTEAFF.